The 2 T cell receptor beta chains below come from one sample, sequenced in a study of cytomegalovirus exposure and HLA in healthy donors. Primers included in the PCR were 60 Vbeta and 13 Jbeta primers. Profiling relied on immunoSEQ multiplex PCR, and the TCRdb table lists in-frame clones only, not all of them. The sample contains approximately 54,000 clones, under 90% of which appear only once. What was sequenced was PBMCs. The receptors originated from a woman between 18 and 29 years old in good health and CMV-seronegative.

This chain connects TRBV28 to TRBJ1-1; 8 nucleotides align to TRBD1. This CDR3 region has 14 residues. Germline V gene sequence: CDR1 MDHEN, CDR2 SYDVKM. V shed 6 bases, J shed 0 bases, and the junction held 3 bases outside the gene matches. The CDR3 bases are TGTGCCAGCAGGACAGGGGTGGTGAACACTGAAGCTTTCTTT. Translating it yields CASRTGVVNTEAFF.

This clone has a single count. The rearrangement links TRBV7-8 to TRBJ1-5; the match to TRBD1 covers 9 bases. Germline V lookup: CDR1 SGHVS, CDR2 FQNEAQ. J gave up 6 bases and V 5 bases, and 11 bases lay outside the gene matches. The CDR3 length is 16 residues. The chain's CDR3 is CASSPEDRGAGQPQHF. The CDR3 DNA is TGTGCCAGCAGCCCAGAGGACAGGGGAGCGGGTCAGCCCCAGCATTTT.